This TCR beta chain was captured by sequencing in a study of regulatory T cells in long-lasting Graves disease. V was shortened by 5 bases and J by 4 bases, with 8 bases between the two germline ends. The CDR3 extends over 11 amino acids. Germline CDR1 reads DFQATT; CDR2 reads SNEGSKA (reference sequence). The table lists this clonotype with many counts. Investigators prepared the TCR beta libraries by applying iRepertoire HTBI primers and Arm-PCR of CDR3 regions. From the multiplex PCR reads, TCRdb called clonotypes with MiXCR, one entry per CDR3 protein. In the table there are around 320,000 distinct CDR3 sequences, around 17% of which are singletons. The time point denotes: newly diagnosed GD, antithyroid drugs for less than 3 months. Preparation of the TCR library used RNA extracted from PBMCs. In addition, the sample was reused for a study of T cells in Graves' hyperthyroidism and ophthalmopathy.

This clonotype originated in a man aged 40-49 years with Graves disease. The rearrangement uses TRBV20-1 and TRBJ2-5; D call uncertain. The source material was peripheral blood mononuclear cells (PBMCs), sampled at new diagnosis, from a patient treated with antithyroid drugs. CDR3 nucleotide sequence: TGCAGTGCTGGGCCACTAGAGACCCAGTACTTC. Residues: CSAGPLETQYF.